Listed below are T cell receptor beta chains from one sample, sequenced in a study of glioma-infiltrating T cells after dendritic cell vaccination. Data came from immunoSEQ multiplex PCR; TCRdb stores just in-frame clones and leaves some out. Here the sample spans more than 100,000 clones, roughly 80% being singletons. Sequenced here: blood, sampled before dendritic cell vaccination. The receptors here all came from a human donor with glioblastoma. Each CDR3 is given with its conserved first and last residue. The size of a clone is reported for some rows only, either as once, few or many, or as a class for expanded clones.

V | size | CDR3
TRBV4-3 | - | CASSQEGRVGQGFF
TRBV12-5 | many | CASGFQGAQTYSNQPQHF
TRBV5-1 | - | CASSQTFNYGYTF
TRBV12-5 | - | CASGSTTAQNYGYTF
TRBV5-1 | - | CASTPRILTPGTFRGGYTF
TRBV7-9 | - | CASSRVTGSTTEAFF
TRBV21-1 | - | CASSKAAGVNYGYTF
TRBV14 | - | CASSQDRVSLTEAFF
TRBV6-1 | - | CASSPAGDSYEQYF
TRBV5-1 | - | CASSPGVWEGTSNQPQHF
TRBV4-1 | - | CASSQDFRVYYEQYF
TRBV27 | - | CASSFQGNQPQHF
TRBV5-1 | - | CASSRDRGSEKLFF
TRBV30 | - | CAWSVRQNTGELFF
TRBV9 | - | CASSVKGGAVTGELFF
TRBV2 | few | CASTRDSSYGYTF
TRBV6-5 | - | CASSYGQGLGSPLHF
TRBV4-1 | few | CASSQVYVSGNTIYF
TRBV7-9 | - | CASSFLVANVLTF
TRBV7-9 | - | CASSFWTSSGNTIYF
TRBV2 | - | CASHRGVEDEQFF
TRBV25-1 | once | CASPPGQGAAGANVLTF
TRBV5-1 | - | CASSLRRAETQYF
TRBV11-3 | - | CASSISQALAGPYNEQFF
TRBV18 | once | CASSPLGGENTDTQYF
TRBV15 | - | CATSRNLDRGGKAFF
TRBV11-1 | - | CASSSGTGVRKLFF
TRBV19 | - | CASSRETVFYDYTF
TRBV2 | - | CASRGGGLLPYEQYF
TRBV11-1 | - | CASSLLGLNEKLFF
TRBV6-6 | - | CASSYHESAQTQYF
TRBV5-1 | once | CASSFVGVMDGELFF
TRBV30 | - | CAWSPDRYNEKLFF
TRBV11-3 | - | CASSLGRSGELFF
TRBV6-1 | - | CASSLGNLYEQYF
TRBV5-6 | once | CASSFRGGRSPLHF
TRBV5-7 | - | CASTRRTSGTEAFF
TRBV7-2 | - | CASSLVSLAGGSTYEQYF
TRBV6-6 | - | CASTDRGLSRYEQYF
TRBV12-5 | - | CASQDRVMGGNQLQHF
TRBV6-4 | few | CASSPGQGGDTQYF
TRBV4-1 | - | CASSQGVMESYEQYF
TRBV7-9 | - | CASSREGRTNEKLFF
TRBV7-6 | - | CASSPRHSGGTQYF
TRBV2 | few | CATEGDRGNTNEKLFF
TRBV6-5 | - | CASSYGRGWYGYTF
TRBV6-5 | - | CASSTGGDSYNEQFF
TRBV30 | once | CAWSPGFGEYNEQFF
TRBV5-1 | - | CASSLSGVVNTEAFF
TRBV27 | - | CASSLSQFVRQETQYF
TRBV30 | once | CAWTSGADTQYF
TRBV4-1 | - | CASSHPLARVNEQFF
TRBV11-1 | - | CASSASGLAGQETQYF